The 19 T cell receptor beta chains listed next were all sequenced from one sample in a study of identical twins. TCRdb re-derived calls from the 5' RACE reads in MiXCR, one entry per CDR3 protein. Here the sample spans fewer than 900,000 distinct CDR3 sequences, about 20% being singletons. The data were also submitted as part of a second study, on T cells expressing NK-cell markers.

The material sequenced was PBMCs. All receptors come from a woman aged 18-30 years in good health.

The chain links TRBV4-1 to TRBJ2-7; D unresolved. CDR3 size: 13 residues. With 1 base removed from V and 5 bases from J, the gap between germline ends came to 9 bases. Per the germline V gene, CDR1 is MGHRA and CDR2 is YSYEKL. CDR3 sequence (DNA): TGCGCCAGCAGCCAAGTCGGTCTCGACGAGCAGTACTTC. Translating gives CASSQVGLDEQYF.

This clonotype was seen a few times. An end of the junction differs from the germline gene, which may be a read error. This chain uses TRBV27 with TRBJ2-1; D may match TRBD1 or TRBD2 (5 bases each). This CDR3 spans 13 amino acids. Germline V gene data show CDR1 as MNHEY and CDR2 as SMNVEV (reference sequence). Written as DNA, the CDR3 is TGTGCCAGCAGTCTATCAACGGGACGCGAGCAGTTCTTC. Encoded protein: CASSLSTGREQFF.

This clonotype has just a few counts. The chain carries TRBV6-5 and TRBJ2-1; 7 bases are shared with TRBD1. Trimming removed 4 bases from V and 7 bases from J; junction bases left unmatched: 10. This CDR3 contains 15 residues. Germline assignment: CDR1 MNHEY and CDR2 SVGAGI. As DNA, the CDR3 is TGTGCCAGCAGTTCGGGACAGATGACTTGGAATGAGCAGTTCTTC. As protein: CASSSGQMTWNEQFF.

The chain employs TRBV7-8 and TRBJ2-7; weak D call: TRBD1 (6 bases). The CDR3 is 13 amino acids. CDR1 and CDR2 from the germline V gene are SGHVS and FQNEAQ. V lost 5 bases to trimming and J lost 6 bases, with 14 bases between them. For the CDR3, the DNA is TGTGCCAGCAGCCCCCTCCAGGGGCCCGAGCAGTACTTC. It codes for CASSPLQGPEQYF.

This clonotype was found a few times. J is TRBJ2-3 and V is TRBV20-1, with a possible D match to TRBD2 (7 bases). In germline, CDR1 is DFQATT, CDR2 SNEGSKA (reference sequence). This CDR3 has 14 amino acids. Trimming removed 6 bases from V and 2 bases from J, with 15 bases in between. The CDR3 DNA sequence: TGCAGTGCCGTAGGGGGGGTACTCACAGATACGCAGTATTTT. Amino acids: CSAVGGVLTDTQYF.

This clonotype was detected many times. The J gene is TRBJ2-7, the V gene TRBV12-3 or TRBV12-4, with a weak D call TRBD2 (5 bases). V was clipped by 6 bases and J by 7 bases, with 13 bases between them. This CDR3 is built from 12 residues. This CDR3 reads CASSQHRGEQYF. Here the CDR3 DNA reads TGTGCCAGCAGCCAACATCGGGGAGAGCAGTACTTC.

This clonotype was observed many times. The chain has TRBV7-2 and TRBJ1-6; 9 nucleotides match TRBD1. The CDR3 is 15 amino acids. CDR1 is SGHTA and CDR2 is FQGNSA in the germline V gene. V dropped 8 bases and J dropped 7; count of bases not matched to a gene: 9. The CDR3 DNA reads TGTGCCAGCGGGGAACAGGGGGCGGGAAATTCACCCCTCCACTTT. Amino acids: CASGEQGAGNSPLHF.

The chain uses TRBV20-1 and TRBJ2-5; TRBD2 aligns across 11 bases. This CDR3 has 15 residues. Germline assignment: CDR1 DFQATT and CDR2 SNEGSKA (reference sequence). The trim removed 6 bases at V and 7 bases at J, leaving 13 bases unmatched. The CDR3 DNA is TGCAGTGCCCTCAGGGGACTAGCGGTCGGTGGGACCCAGTACTTC. Protein product: CSALRGLAVGGTQYF.

This clonotype was seen more than once but under ten times. This chain links TRBV30 with TRBJ1-2; possible D gene TRBD1, 5 bases. The CDR3 has 14 residues. Trimming removed 1 base at V and 7 bases at J, with 16 bases between. The V gene's germline CDR1 is GTSNPN and CDR2 SVGIG (reference sequence). CDR3 in DNA: TGTGCCTGGAGTGCCACCAAAAGGGACGGTGGCTACACCTTC. It codes for CAWSATKRDGGYTF.

This clonotype has a count of ten or more. The chain couples TRBV5-1 to TRBJ2-5, with D tentatively TRBD2 (5 bases). V was clipped by 2 bases and J by 5 bases, with 10 bases between them. Germline CDR1 and CDR2: SGHRS and YFSETQ. The CDR3 runs to 13 residues. CDR3 DNA sequence: TGCGCCAGCAGCTTTAATCCGGGGGAGACCCAGTACTTC. Protein sequence: CASSFNPGETQYF.

This clonotype was observed a few times. The chain employs TRBV6-5 and TRBJ1-1; 7 bases line up with TRBD1. The CDR3 consists of 11 residues. Germline values: CDR1 MNHEY, CDR2 SVGAGI. Unmatched junction bases numbered 3, after V lost 8 bases and J lost 6 bases. This chain's CDR3 is CASFQGAEAFF. In nucleotides, the CDR3 is TGTGCCAGCTTTCAGGGGGCTGAAGCTTTCTTT.

V gene TRBV10-3 combines with J gene TRBJ2-3; 7 bases are shared with TRBD2. The V gene's germline CDR1 is ENHRY and CDR2 SYGVKD. The CDR3 totals 14 residues. With 7 bases clipped from V and 3 bases from J, the junction kept 7 bases outside the gene matches. Here the CDR3 DNA reads TGTGCCATCACTTCGGCTAGCGGAACAGATACGCAGTATTTT. Translating it yields CAITSASGTDTQYF.

The chain joins TRBV19 to TRBJ2-3; 8 bases fit TRBD1. Germline CDR1 and CDR2: LNHDA and SQIVND (reference sequence). CDR3 length: 15 residues. V dropped 4 bases and J dropped 0; count of bases not matched to a gene: 3. The DNA of the CDR3 is TGTGCCAGTAGTAAGGGACAGGAGAGCACAGATACGCAGTATTTT. Translated, it gives CASSKGQESTDTQYF.

This clonotype appeared a few times. This chain links TRBV10-3 with TRBJ2-1, with D tentatively TRBD1 or TRBD2 (6 bases each). This CDR3 is 12 amino acids long. Trimming removed 3 bases from V and 8 bases from J, with 8 bases in between. Germline CDR1 ENHRY, CDR2 SYGVKD. CDR3 DNA sequence: TGTGCCATCAGTGATGGGGGGCATGAGCAGTTCTTC. This translates into CAISDGGHEQFF.

Note on this clonotype: Relative to the germline gene, one junction end is altered; a read error may explain this. The chain has TRBV3-1 and TRBJ2-7; a possible D gene is TRBD2 (6 bases). The length of the CDR3 is 15 residues. The germline V gene has CDR1 LGHDT and CDR2 YNNKEL (reference sequence). CDR3 in DNA: TGTGCCACCAGCCAAGGGACTTTAATCGGGGAGCGGCAGTACTTC. The encoded protein is CATSQGTLIGERQYF.

The genes are TRBV14 and TRBJ2-3; TRBD2 agrees at 11 bases. V lost 3 bases and J lost 6; bases outside the gene matches: 5. Germline values: CDR1 SGHDN, CDR2 FVKESK. The CDR3 consists of 15 residues. The CDR3 is CASSHTSGSHDTQYF. In nucleotides, the CDR3 is TGTGCCAGCAGCCATACTAGCGGGAGTCATGATACGCAGTATTTT.

V usage is TRBV7-2 and J usage is TRBJ1-5; D gene ambiguous. V dropped 1 base and J dropped 9 bases, with 13 bases sitting between them. CDR1 is SGHTA and CDR2 is FQGNSA in the germline V gene. This CDR3 contains 14 residues. The CDR3 sequence: CASSLGLRVRPQHF. For the CDR3, the DNA is TGTGCCAGCAGCTTAGGACTGCGTGTCCGGCCCCAGCATTTT.

This chain joins TRBV20-1 and TRBJ2-3, with D perhaps matching TRBD2 (6 bases). Looked up from germline, CDR1 is DFQATT and CDR2 is SNEGSKA (reference sequence). Deletions cut 1 base from V and 6 bases from J, with 23 bases between. The CDR3 runs 17 residues. The CDR3 sequence is CSARGGSRRGAPDTQYF. CDR3 coding DNA: TGCAGTGCTAGAGGGGGTTCACGGCGGGGCGCCCCCGATACGCAGTATTTT.

The sample holds many counts of this clonotype. This chain uses TRBV12-3 or TRBV12-4 with TRBJ1-1; D is undetermined. The CDR3 is 10 amino acids. Deletions cut 5 bases from V and 5 bases from J, with 3 bases between. CDR3: CASSRTEAFF. In DNA, the CDR3 is TGTGCCAGCAGTCGGACTGAAGCTTTCTTT.